This TCR beta chain stems from a study of PD-L1 blockade in urothelial cancer. Profiled with immunoSEQ multiplex PCR; TCRdb holds only in-frame clones, not every one. Of about 50,000 clones in the sample, around 85% were seen once. Time point in this sample: peripheral blood 6 weeks after treatment start. The material sequenced was PBMCs, taken around atezolizumab (anti-PD-L1) treatment. The clonotype was recovered from a man over 45 with urothelial cancer.

CDR3 loop: CAISGRLAGGSYEQYF. The DNA for the CDR3 is TGTGCCATCAGTGGTCGACTAGCGGGAGGGTCCTACGAGCAGTACTTC. The chain is built from TRBV10-3 and TRBJ2-7, with TRBD2 matching over 14 bases. With V trimmed by 4 bases and J by 1 base, 3 bases remained unmatched. CDR1 and CDR2 from the germline V gene are ENHRY and SYGVKD. The CDR3 totals 16 residues.